This record concerns one T cell receptor (beta chain) sequence. All exposed participants met a person with COVID-19 within 2 weeks before entering the study. This sample is drawn from a study of blood T cell repertoires in COVID-19. TCRdb's copy holds only in-frame clones and misses some; the assay was immunoSEQ multiplex PCR. The top ten clones hold roughly 4.7% of a sample with more than 250,000 clones, roughly 85% of them seen once. The V gene lost 6 bases and the J gene lost 8 bases, with 16 bases spanning the gap. This CDR3 is built from 14 residues. Germline V lookup: CDR1 MNHEY, CDR2 SMNVEV (reference sequence).

Sequenced material: PBMCs or T cells enriched from blood (not recorded which). J is TRBJ1-4 and V is TRBV27; maybe TRBD1 (6 bases). This clonotype was sampled from a man between 40 and 49 years old who had been exposed to COVID-19. DNA for the CDR3: TGTGCCAGCAGAGCCCCAGGGGTGGGCGAAAAACTGTTTTTT. Translated, it gives CASRAPGVGEKLFF. Full variable domain (rest looked up from reference TRBV27 and TRBJ1-4): EAQVTQNPRYLITVTGKKLTVTCSQNMNHEYMSWYRQDPGLGLRQIYYSMNVEVTDKGDVPEGYKVSRKEKRNFPLILESPSPNQTSLYFCASRAPGVGEKLFFGSGTQLSVL.